This note documents a single T cell receptor (beta chain) sequence. These data belong to a study of cytomegalovirus exposure and HLA in healthy donors. V was trimmed by 2 bases and J by 3 bases, leaving 13 bases between them. Germline CDR1 MNHNS, CDR2 SASEGT. This CDR3 is 15 amino acids long. In the PCR, 60 Vbeta and 13 Jbeta primers were used. TCRdb keeps only in-frame clones here, not all; method: immunoSEQ multiplex PCR. Here the sample spans 150,000 to 200,000 clones, 81% being singletons. The origin of this receptor is a young man in good health and CMV-seronegative. The specimen was PBMCs. The V and J genes are TRBV6-1 and TRBJ1-2, with a tentative D call TRBD1 (5 bases). CDR3 in amino acids: CASSERAGNHYGYTF. DNA for the CDR3: TGTGCCAGCAGTGAACGGGCAGGGAACCACTATGGCTACACCTTC.